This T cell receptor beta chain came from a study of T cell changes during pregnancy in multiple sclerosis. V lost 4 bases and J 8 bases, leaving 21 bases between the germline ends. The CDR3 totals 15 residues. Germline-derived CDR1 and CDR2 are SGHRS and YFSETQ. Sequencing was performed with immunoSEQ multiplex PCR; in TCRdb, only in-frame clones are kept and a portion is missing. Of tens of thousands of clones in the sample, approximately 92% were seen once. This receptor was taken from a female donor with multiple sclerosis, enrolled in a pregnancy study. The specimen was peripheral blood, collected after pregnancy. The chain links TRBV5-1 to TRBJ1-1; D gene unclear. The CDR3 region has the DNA TGCGCCAGCAGCCCAGAGTCGGGATGGGGAAGGGAAGCTTTCTTT. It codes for CASSPESGWGREAFF.